This TCR beta chain appears in the sequencing data of a study of blood T cell repertoires in COVID-19 (dated by TCRdb to about 2020). Regarding the complete study: Samples covering the acute and convalescent phases of COVID-19 were provided by collaborators in the United States, Italy and Spain. The repertoires were made available in a free public database intended to serve as a resource for research on the immune response to SARS-CoV-2. The material from the prospective study consisted of cDNA or gDNA derived from T cells, B-cell-depleted T cells, or PBMCs. Deeply sampled blood TCRbeta repertoires from subjects exposed to, actively infected with, or recovered from COVID-19 were included in the dataset. Where HLA class I and class II types were available, the types were taken from metadata supplied by the sample provider, not from assay-based typing. Nearly every sample came with metadata listing a de-identified subject ID, COVID-19 status, age in years and sex. The samples were drawn from the first 160 participants of the ongoing ImmuneRACE study and from roughly 1,300 subjects provided by 6 global collaborators. What the research found in general, with its limitations: The amount of clinical and demographic metadata varied by source and participant and was provided uncurated.

Trimming accounts for 4 bases at V and 8 bases at J, while the number of junction bases matched to no gene is 12. The CDR3 starts with the cysteine, ends with the phenylalanine, and has 15 residues. Left in the record is the CDR3 DNA by itself, 45 bases read in frame from the first base. The CDR1 and CDR2 encoded by the germline V gene (reference sequence) are SGHNT and YYREEE. The immunoSEQ Assay, a bias-controlled multiplex PCR, was used to amplify TCRbeta CDR3 regions from genomic DNA. Turning to the authors' computational methods: The number of nucleated cells in each sample was estimated by amplification of reference gene primers within the assay. Sequence reads were collapsed and filtered to measure the absolute abundance of every unique TCRbeta CDR3 rearrangement. Productive Simpson clonality was computed per sample as the square root of Simpson's diversity index over productive rearrangements. The source is immuneACCESS, and TCRdb retained only in-frame sequences with V and J called. Part of the clones is not carried over; for the studies checked, unresolved V genes explain less than half of this, and the remainder is unexplained. V and J calls and clone size are those listed in that table; D and trimming were worked out from the DNA. The sample data list roughly 160,000 clones, and more than 80% of these were observed just once. Clones ranked in the top ten supply 9.5% to 15% of the sample.

In the prospective study, participants were roughly 18 to 100 years old, resided in about two dozen geographic areas of the United States, and were enrolled through a virtual design. In the prospective study, participants were assigned to cohorts based on the clinical history participants reported in a screening survey and a study questionnaire. For ImmuneRACE Cohort 3, a participant was defined as recovered based on two consecutive negative NP/OP PCR tests, clearance by a healthcare professional, or resolution of symptoms. In the prospective study, mobile phlebotomists collected whole blood, serum and a nasopharyngeal or oropharyngeal swab from each participant. Over a roughly 2-month period, participants in the prospective study had the option of providing additional blood draws and questionnaires. Prospective study blood samples were shipped either frozen or at room temperature before DNA extraction.

This clone has just one count. Its antigen is not yet known. Qualities for individual bases were not recorded, and no much larger clone is one base off. The chain is assembled from TRBV5-4 and TRBJ1-2; TRBD1 lines up with 9 middle nucleotides. Source material: PBMCs or T cells enriched from blood (not recorded which). The receptor was derived from a man aged 50 or older who had recovered from COVID-19. The CDR3 region has the sequence CASSPPGTGRGGYTF. The DNA is as follows: TGTGCCAGCAGCCCTCCCGGGACAGGGCGTGGGGGCTACACCTTC.